This T cell receptor (beta chain) emerged from a study of shared clonotypes between healthy human individuals. Study-wide findings and caveats: Memory subsets generally showed smaller estimated richness than naive subsets did. Clonotypes shared by all four sorted-subset donors had higher generation probabilities than non-shared clonotypes.

Clones were sequenced by immunoSEQ multiplex PCR, and TCRdb holds only the in-frame ones, with some missing. The sample lists some 500,000 clones; approximately 95% were seen once. In the case of this clone: Its antigen remains unidentified.

CDR1 and CDR2 (germline): SGHRS, YFSETQ. With 4 bases removed from V and 7 bases from J, the gap between germline ends came to 8 bases. The CDR3 consists of 11 residues. This receptor was obtained from a woman aged 30 to 39 in good health. The V and J genes are TRBV5-1 and TRBJ1-1; the D is unclear. Specimen: naive CD4+ T cells sorted from blood. Subset described: CD45RA+ positively selected. CDR3 in amino acids: CASSLEGEAFF. CDR3 coding DNA: TGCGCCAGCAGCCTCGAAGGTGAAGCTTTCTTT.